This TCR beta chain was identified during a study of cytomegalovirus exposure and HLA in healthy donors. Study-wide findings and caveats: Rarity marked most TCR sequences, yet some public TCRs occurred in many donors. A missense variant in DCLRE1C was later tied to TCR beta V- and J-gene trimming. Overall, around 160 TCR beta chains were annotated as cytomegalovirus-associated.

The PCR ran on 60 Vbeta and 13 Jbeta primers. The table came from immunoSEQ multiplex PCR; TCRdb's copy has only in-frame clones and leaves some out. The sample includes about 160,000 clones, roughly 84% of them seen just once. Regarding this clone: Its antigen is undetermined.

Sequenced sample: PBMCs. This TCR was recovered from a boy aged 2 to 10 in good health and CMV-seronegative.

The CDR3, as DNA: TGTGCCAGCAGTTTTCCAGCGGGAGGGTACAATGAGCAGTTCTTC. It specifies CASSFPAGGYNEQFF. V is TRBV27 and J is TRBJ2-1; 10 nucleotides line up with TRBD2. The germline CDR1 and CDR2 sequences are MNHEY and SMNVEV (reference sequence). J was trimmed by 4 bases and V by 3 bases; bases with no gene match: 3. CDR3 length equals 15 residues.